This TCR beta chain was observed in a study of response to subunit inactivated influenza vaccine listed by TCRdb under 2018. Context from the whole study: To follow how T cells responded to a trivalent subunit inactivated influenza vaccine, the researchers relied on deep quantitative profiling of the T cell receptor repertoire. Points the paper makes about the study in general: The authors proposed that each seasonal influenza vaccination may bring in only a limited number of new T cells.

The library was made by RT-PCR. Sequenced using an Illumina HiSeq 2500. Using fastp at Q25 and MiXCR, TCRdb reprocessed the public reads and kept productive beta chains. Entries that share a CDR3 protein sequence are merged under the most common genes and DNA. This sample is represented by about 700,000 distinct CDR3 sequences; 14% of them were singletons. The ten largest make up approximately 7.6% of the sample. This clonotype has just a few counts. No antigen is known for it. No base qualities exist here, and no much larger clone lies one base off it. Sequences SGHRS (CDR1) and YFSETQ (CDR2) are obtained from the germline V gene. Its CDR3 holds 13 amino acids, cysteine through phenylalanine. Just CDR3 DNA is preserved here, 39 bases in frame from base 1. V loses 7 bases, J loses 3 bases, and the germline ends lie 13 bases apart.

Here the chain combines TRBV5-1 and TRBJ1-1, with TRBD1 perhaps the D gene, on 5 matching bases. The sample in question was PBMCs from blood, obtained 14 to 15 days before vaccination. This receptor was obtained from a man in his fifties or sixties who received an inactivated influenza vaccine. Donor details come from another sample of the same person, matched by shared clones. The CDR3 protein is CASRRTIDTEAFF. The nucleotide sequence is TGCGCCAGCCGACGGACAATTGACACTGAAGCTTTCTTT. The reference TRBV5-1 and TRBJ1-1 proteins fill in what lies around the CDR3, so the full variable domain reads KAGVTQTPRYLIKTRGQQVTLSCSPISGHRSVSWYQQTPGQGLQFLFEYFSETQRNKGNFPGRFSGRQFSNSRSEMNVSTLELGDSALYLCASRRTIDTEAFFGQGTRLTVV.